One and the same sample provided the 24 T cell receptor beta chains below, sequenced in a study of control samples from healthy donors and cancer patients. Assay used: immunoSEQ multiplex PCR; TCRdb lists only in-frame clones, some missing. The sample has 130,000 or so clones, approximately 94% seen once. The source material was blood. Source of these receptors: a man in his forties in good health.

This clone occurred once. V usage is TRBV5-1 and J usage is TRBJ2-1; D may be TRBD2 (6 bases). V was clipped by 5 bases and J by 15 bases, with 18 bases between them. The length of the CDR3 is 12 residues. Per germline, CDR1 SGHRS and CDR2 YFSETQ. In nucleotides, the CDR3 is TGCGCCAGCAGTGTAGCGGACGTGGAGAGGTTCTTC. Translating it yields CASSVADVERFF.

The chain links TRBV5-1 to TRBJ1-2; 10 bases are a match to TRBD1. This CDR3 has 14 residues. The ends lost 0 bases at V and 8 bases at J; junction bases unmatched: 4. The germline gives CDR1 SGHRS, CDR2 YFSETQ. The CDR3 protein is CASSLGQGAGGYTF. CDR3 coding DNA: TGCGCCAGCAGCTTGGGACAGGGGGCGGGAGGCTACACCTTC.

This chain joins TRBV6-5 and TRBJ1-1; the D gene is possibly TRBD1 (5 bases). Germline V lookup: CDR1 MNHEY, CDR2 SVGAGI. V lost 2 bases and J lost 0, with 7 bases in between. The CDR3 consists of 14 residues. This chain's CDR3 is CASSYGTLNTEAFF. DNA of the CDR3: TGTGCCAGCAGTTACGGGACCCTGAACACTGAAGCTTTCTTT.

The chain's CDR3 is CASSPRRAGNTIYF. CDR3 coding DNA: TGTGCCAGCAGTCCCAGGAGAGCTGGAAACACCATATATTTT. V usage is TRBV6-5 and J usage is TRBJ1-3; unclear D gene. The CDR3 covers 14 residues. Germline V gene lookup returns CDR1 MNHEY and CDR2 SVGAGI. Between the trimmed V and J ends, which lost 5 bases and 2 bases, there was a span of 10 bases.

CDR3 amino acids: CASWDRDSTGELFF. The CDR3, as DNA: TGTGCCAGCTGGGACAGGGACTCCACCGGGGAGCTGTTTTTT. The J gene is TRBJ2-2, the V gene TRBV5-6; 9 bases fit TRBD1. CDR3 length equals 14 residues. With 7 bases clipped from V and 4 bases from J, the junction kept 5 bases outside the gene matches. Germline V gene data show CDR1 as SGHDT and CDR2 as YYEEEE.

The rearrangement joins TRBV18 to TRBJ1-3; D perhaps matches TRBD1 (5 bases). This CDR3 has 16 residues. Germline lookup yields CDR1 KGHSH and CDR2 LQKENI. The ends were cut back, 3 bases at V and 0 bases at J, with 12 bases in the middle. In nucleotides, the CDR3 is TGTGCCAGCTCACCGGGGTCAGGGAACTCTGGAAACACCATATATTTT. This translates into CASSPGSGNSGNTIYF.

The rearrangement uses TRBV7-2 and TRBJ1-6; D unresolved. This CDR3 contains 15 residues. V was clipped by 2 bases and J by 7 bases, with 12 bases between them. Germline CDR1 SGHTA, CDR2 FQGNSA. CDR3 sequence: CASSLTQKPNSPLHF. The CDR3 nucleotides are TGTGCCAGCAGCTTAACCCAAAAACCCAATTCACCCCTCCACTTT.

The chain links TRBV13 to TRBJ1-6, with D perhaps TRBD1 (6 bases). The V and J ends lost 5 bases and 0 bases respectively, with 11 bases between them. Germline lookup yields CDR1 PRHDT and CDR2 FYEKMQ (reference sequence). This CDR3 comprises 16 residues. The CDR3: CASSRQELSYNSPLHF. In nucleotides, the CDR3 is TGTGCCAGCAGCCGACAGGAGCTCTCCTATAATTCACCCCTCCACTTT.

The chain joins TRBV5-6 to TRBJ1-4; D unclear. Germline assignment: CDR1 SGHDT and CDR2 YYEEEE. The CDR3 runs 14 residues. Trimming stripped 2 bases from V and 8 bases from J, with 13 bases between. The CDR3 protein is CASSFPGTGEKLFF. The CDR3 nucleotides read TGTGCCAGCAGCTTCCCGGGAACTGGGGAAAAACTGTTTTTT. Full variable domain (rest looked up from reference TRBV5-6 and TRBJ1-4): DAGVTQSPTHLIKTRGQQVTLRCSPKSGHDTVSWYQQALGQGPQFIFQYYEEEERQRGNFPDRFSGHQFPNYSSELNVNALLLGDSALYLCASSFPGTGEKLFFGSGTQLSVL.

The V gene is TRBV5-6, the J gene TRBJ2-7; perhaps TRBD2 as D (5 bases). The V end lost 0 bases, the J end lost 5 bases, and 21 bases lay between the germline ends. Germline assignment: CDR1 SGHDT and CDR2 YYEEEE. The length of the CDR3 is 17 residues. The chain's CDR3 is CASSLGGVGERFHEQYF. The CDR3 coding sequence is TGTGCCAGCAGCTTGGGAGGTGTCGGGGAAAGATTTCACGAGCAGTACTTC.

The count of this clone is one. The V and J genes are TRBV11-2 and TRBJ2-3; 10 nucleotides align to TRBD2. The CDR3 is made up of 13 amino acids. In germline, CDR1 is SGHAT, CDR2 FQNNGV. The trim removed 3 bases at V and 6 bases at J, leaving 0 bases unmatched. The CDR3: CASSLGLADTQYF. The DNA of the CDR3 is TGTGCCAGCAGCTTGGGACTAGCGGATACGCAGTATTTT.

V is TRBV3-1 (or the pseudogene TRBV3-2) and J is TRBJ1-2, with D uncertain. CDR3 length: 12 residues. The V end lost 8 bases, the J end lost 0 bases, and 7 bases lay between the germline ends. Germline values: CDR1 LGHDT, CDR2 YNNKEL (reference sequence). CDR3 protein: CASPIANYGYTF. The CDR3 coding sequence is TGTGCCAGCCCGATAGCTAACTATGGCTACACCTTC.

CDR3 loop: CASSPRTGKQETQYF. CDR3 DNA sequence: TGTGCCAGCTCACCACGGACAGGAAAACAAGAGACCCAGTACTTC. The chain uses TRBV18 and TRBJ2-5; TRBD1 agrees at 7 bases. The germline V gene encodes CDR1 KGHSH and CDR2 LQKENI. Losses at the gene ends were 1 base for V and 2 bases for J; bases not matched to a gene: 4. The CDR3 runs to 15 residues.

This chain uses TRBV5-4 with TRBJ2-7; TRBD1 matches 10 bases. The CDR3 has 14 residues. V trimming: 0 bases; J trimming: 4 bases; junction bases outside the gene matches: 1. The germline V gene encodes CDR1 SGHNT and CDR2 YYREEE (reference sequence). The CDR3 DNA sequence: TGTGCCAGCAGCTTGGGGACAGGGGGTTACGAGCAGTACTTC. As protein: CASSLGTGGYEQYF.

This sequence joins TRBV7-9 and TRBJ2-7; weak D call: TRBD1 (5 bases). The CDR3 length is 12 residues. V lost 3 bases, J lost 4 bases, and 7 bases lay in between. Germline V gene data show CDR1 as SEHNR and CDR2 as FQNEAQ (reference sequence). CDR3: CASSFDSYEQYF. The CDR3 nucleotides read TGTGCCAGCAGCTTTGACAGTTACGAGCAGTACTTC.

CDR3 bases: TGTGCCAGCAGTCCTGGGACAGGGAGGTATGGCTACACCTTC. This encodes CASSPGTGRYGYTF. The V call is TRBV6-5, the J call TRBJ1-2; 9 bases fit TRBD1. V lost 5 bases to trimming and J lost 5 bases; unmatched junction nucleotides: 6. This CDR3 contains 14 residues. Germline values: CDR1 MNHEY, CDR2 SVGAGI.

The chain recombines TRBV6-2 or TRBV6-3 with TRBJ2-7; a weak D match, TRBD2 (6 bases). V lost 6 bases and J lost 4, with 10 bases in between. Germline-derived CDR1 and CDR2 are MNHEY and SVGEGT. The CDR3 loop spans 12 amino acids. In nucleotides, the CDR3 is TGTGCCAGCAGCGGGACTTCGTACGAGCAGTACTTC. Protein: CASSGTSYEQYF.

V usage is TRBV6-6 and J usage is TRBJ2-5, with 9 bases matching TRBD2. This CDR3 comprises 14 residues. V lost 4 bases and J lost 2; bases outside the gene matches: 2. Germline V gene data show CDR1 as MNHNY and CDR2 as SVGAGI (reference sequence). The CDR3 nucleotides read TGTGCCAGCAGTTGGGCGGGGGGGCAAGAGACCCAGTACTTC. Translation: CASSWAGGQETQYF.

CDR3 region: CASSGQRTYRGHYGYTF. DNA of the CDR3: TGTGCCAGCAGTGGCCAGCGGACTTACAGGGGCCACTATGGCTACACCTTC. V gene TRBV6-1 combines with J gene TRBJ1-2; 7 bases map to TRBD1. Germline CDR1 MNHNS, CDR2 SASEGT. The CDR3 covers 17 residues. V shed 4 bases, J shed 3 bases, and the junction held 14 bases outside the gene matches.

J is TRBJ1-5 and V is TRBV28; D remains ambiguous. The germline CDR1 and CDR2 sequences are MDHEN and SYDVKM. V was shortened by 2 bases and J by 0 bases, with 8 bases between the two germline ends. This CDR3 contains 15 residues. The CDR3 loop reads CASSLGDYSNQPQHF. The CDR3 DNA follows: TGTGCCAGCAGTTTAGGTGACTATAGCAATCAGCCCCAGCATTTT.

This clone was recorded only once. The chain joins TRBV5-1 to TRBJ2-2, with TRBD2 identical over 9 bases. The CDR3 is 18 residues long. The V segment lost 2 bases and the J segment 0 bases; nucleotides outside the gene matches: 8. Germline-derived CDR1 and CDR2 are SGHRS and YFSETQ. The CDR3 DNA reads as TGCGCCAGCAGCTTTGGGGTAGCGGGGGTACCGAACACCGGGGAGCTGTTTTTT. This codes for CASSFGVAGVPNTGELFF.

This clone was seen a single time. The chain uses TRBV9 and TRBJ2-4, with 7 bases matching TRBD2. Per germline, CDR1 SGDLS and CDR2 YYNGEE. The CDR3 consists of 17 residues. V dropped 4 bases and J dropped 0; count of bases not matched to a gene: 10. The CDR3, as DNA: TGTGCCAGCAGCCCCTTCGGGGGGACGCTAGCCAAAAACATTCAGTACTTC. Protein: CASSPFGGTLAKNIQYF.

This clone showed up just a few times. CDR3 DNA: TGTGCCACCAGTTCGGACTCTGCATCCTACGAGCAGTACTTC. Translation: CATSSDSASYEQYF. The chain joins TRBV24-1 to TRBJ2-7, with a tentative D call TRBD2 (5 bases). The CDR3 totals 14 residues. Germline CDR1 KGHDR, CDR2 SFDVKD. V lost 6 bases, J lost 1 base, and 12 bases lay in between.

V and J are TRBV7-9 and TRBJ2-7, with 7 bases aligning to TRBD1. This CDR3 has 16 amino acids. Germline V gives CDR1 SEHNR, CDR2 FQNEAQ (reference sequence). Trimming cost V 5 bases and J 3 bases; bases outside gene matches: 13. In DNA, the CDR3 is TGTGCCAGCAGCCTCAACCGGGACAGCCCGTACTACGAGCAGTACTTC. Translating it yields CASSLNRDSPYYEQYF.